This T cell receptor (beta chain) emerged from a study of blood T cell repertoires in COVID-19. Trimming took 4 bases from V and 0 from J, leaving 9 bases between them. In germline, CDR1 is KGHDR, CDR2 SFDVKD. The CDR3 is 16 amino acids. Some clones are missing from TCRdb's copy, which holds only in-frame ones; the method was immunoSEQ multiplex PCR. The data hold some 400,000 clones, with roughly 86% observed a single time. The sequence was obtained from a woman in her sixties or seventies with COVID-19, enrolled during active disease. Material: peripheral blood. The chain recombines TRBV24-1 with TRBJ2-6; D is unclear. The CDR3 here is CATSDSQYSGANVLTF. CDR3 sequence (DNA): TGTGCCACCAGTGACTCTCAGTACTCTGGGGCCAACGTCCTGACTTTC.